The next 3 T cell receptor beta chains were all read from a single sample in a study of blood T cell repertoires in COVID-19. Clones were read by immunoSEQ multiplex PCR, and TCRdb kept only the in-frame ones, dropping some. The sample consists of around 120,000 clones, roughly 83% of them appearing once. Sequenced sample: peripheral blood. The receptors come from a man between 25 and 39 years old with acute or convalescent COVID-19.

V usage is TRBV7-8 and J usage is TRBJ1-2; D is ambiguous. The V gene's germline CDR1 is SGHVS and CDR2 FQNEAQ. There are 13 residues in the CDR3. V gave up 2 bases and J gave up 2 bases, with 6 bases separating them. The CDR3 DNA sequence: TGTGCCAGCAGCTTATTCTTGAACTATGGCTACACCTTC. It encodes CASSLFLNYGYTF. The full variable domain, its missing parts supplied by reference TRBV7-8 and TRBJ1-2, is GAGVSQSPRYKVAKRGQDVALRCDPISGHVSLFWYQQALGQGPEFLTYFQNEAQLDKSGLPSDRFFAERPEGSVSTLKIQRTQQEDSAVYLCASSLFLNYGYTFGSGTRLTVV.

The chain has TRBV28 and TRBJ1-1; 7 bases align to TRBD1. Trimming removed 4 bases from V and 5 bases from J; junction bases left unmatched: 4. Per the germline V gene, CDR1 is MDHEN and CDR2 is SYDVKM. This CDR3 spans 13 amino acids. CDR3 residues: CASSSGGRTEAFF. The CDR3 nucleotides are TGTGCCAGCAGTTCAGGGGGACGGACTGAAGCTTTCTTT.

The chain carries TRBV4-3 and TRBJ2-1; tentatively, D is TRBD2 (6 bases). This CDR3 is 15 amino acids long. Trimming removed 0 bases from V and 5 bases from J, with 11 bases in between. Germline assignment: CDR1 LGHNA and CDR2 YSLEER. CDR3 loop: CASSQERTTHNEQFF. CDR3 nucleotides: TGCGCCAGCAGCCAAGAGAGGACTACCCACAATGAGCAGTTCTTC.